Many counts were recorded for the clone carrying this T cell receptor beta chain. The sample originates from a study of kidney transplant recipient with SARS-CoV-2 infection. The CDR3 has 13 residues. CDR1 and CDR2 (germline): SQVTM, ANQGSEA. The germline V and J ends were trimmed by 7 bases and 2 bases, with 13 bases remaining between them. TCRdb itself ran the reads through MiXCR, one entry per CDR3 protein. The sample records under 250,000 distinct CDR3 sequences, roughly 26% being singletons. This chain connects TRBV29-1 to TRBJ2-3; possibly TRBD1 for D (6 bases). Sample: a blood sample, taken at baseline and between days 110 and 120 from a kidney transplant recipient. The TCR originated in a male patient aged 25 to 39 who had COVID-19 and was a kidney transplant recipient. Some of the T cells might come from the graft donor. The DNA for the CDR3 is TGCAGCGCCCTCGACAGGTTCACAGATACGCAGTATTTT. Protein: CSALDRFTDTQYF.